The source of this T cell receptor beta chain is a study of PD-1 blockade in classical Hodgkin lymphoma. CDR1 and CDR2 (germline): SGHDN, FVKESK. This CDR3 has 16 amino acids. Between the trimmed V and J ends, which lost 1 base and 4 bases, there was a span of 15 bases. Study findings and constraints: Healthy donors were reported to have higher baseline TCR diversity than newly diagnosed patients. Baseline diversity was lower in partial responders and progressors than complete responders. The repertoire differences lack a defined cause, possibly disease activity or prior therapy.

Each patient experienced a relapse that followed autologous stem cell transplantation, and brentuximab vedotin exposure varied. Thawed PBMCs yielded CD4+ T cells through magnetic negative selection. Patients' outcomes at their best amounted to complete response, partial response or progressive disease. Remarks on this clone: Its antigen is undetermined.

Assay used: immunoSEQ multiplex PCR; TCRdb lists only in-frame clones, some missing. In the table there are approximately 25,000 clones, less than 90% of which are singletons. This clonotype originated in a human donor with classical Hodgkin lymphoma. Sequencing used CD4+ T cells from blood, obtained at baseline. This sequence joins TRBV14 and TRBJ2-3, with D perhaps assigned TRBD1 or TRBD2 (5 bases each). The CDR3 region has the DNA TGTGCCAGCAGCCAAGTACGCGTATCGGGGCCAGATACGCAGTATTTT. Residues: CASSQVRVSGPDTQYF.